Presented here are 20 T cell receptor beta chains from one specimen sequenced in a study of T cells in Graves' hyperthyroidism and ophthalmopathy. Researchers amplified the TCR beta CDR3 regions from RNA transcripts. First-round RT-PCR with HTBI primers amplified the TCR CDR3 region. MiXCR, applied by TCRdb to the multiplex PCR reads, yields one record per CDR3 protein. The table records approximately 700,000 distinct CDR3 sequences, about 45% of them present only once. Material: peripheral blood or thyroid tissue (not recorded which). Receptors originate from an adult man with Graves' disease, either hyperthyroidism or ophthalmopathy (not recorded which).

This clonotype was picked up many times. The V call is TRBV2, the J call TRBJ1-5; 8 bases align to TRBD1. The CDR3 length is 16 residues. After removal of 2 bases from V and 0 bases from J, the junction contained 3 bases not matched to a gene. The germline CDR1 and CDR2 sequences are SNHLY and FYNNEI. Here the CDR3 reads CASSEQGAISNQPQHF. CDR3 coding DNA: TGTGCCAGCAGTGAACAGGGGGCGATTAGCAATCAGCCCCAGCATTTT.

This clonotype has more than one count but fewer than ten. The chain recombines TRBV7-2 with TRBJ2-7; D might be TRBD1 (5 bases). This CDR3 contains 14 residues. CDR1 is SGHTA, CDR2 FQGNSA, per germline. V was pared by 3 bases and J by 4 bases, with 13 bases between. The CDR3 sequence: CASSFAPQGYEQYF. The CDR3 DNA reads as TGTGCCAGCAGCTTCGCCCCTCAGGGTTACGAGCAGTACTTC.

This chain links TRBV29-1 with TRBJ2-7, with D perhaps being TRBD1 or TRBD2 (6 bases each). The germline CDR1 and CDR2 sequences are SQVTM and ANQGSEA. The CDR3 totals 12 residues. The V end was cut by 4 bases, the J end by 3 bases, with 10 bases between. The CDR3: CSVVGGNYEQYF. CDR3 in DNA: TGCAGCGTTGTAGGGGGGAACTACGAGCAGTACTTC.

The V call is TRBV29-1, the J call TRBJ1-3, with D possibly being TRBD1 (5 bases). The V gene lost 7 bases and the J gene lost 3 bases, with 13 bases spanning the gap. The CDR3 totals 13 residues. Germline V gives CDR1 SQVTM, CDR2 ANQGSEA. CDR3 loop: CSADSGFGNTIYF. CDR3 nucleotide sequence: TGCAGCGCTGACTCAGGGTTTGGAAACACCATATATTTT. The full variable domain, rest sourced from reference TRBV29-1 and TRBJ1-3, is SAVISQKPSRDICQRGTSLTIQCQVDSQVTMMFWYRQQPGQSLTLIATANQGSEATYESGFVIDKFPISRPNLTFSTLTVSNMSPEDSSIYLCSADSGFGNTIYFGEGSWLTVV.

CDR3 region: CATSSEGGGQPQHF. The CDR3 region has the DNA TGTGCCACCAGCAGTGAGGGGGGAGGCCAGCCCCAGCATTTT. The V call is TRBV15, the J call TRBJ1-5, with D possibly being TRBD1 (6 bases). V was trimmed by 3 bases and J by 7 bases, leaving 13 bases between them. The CDR3 consists of 14 residues. Germline V lookup: CDR1 LNHNV, CDR2 YYDKDF (reference sequence).

This clonotype has a handful of counts. The chain recombines TRBV29-1 with TRBJ2-7; unclear D gene. The germline V gene encodes CDR1 SQVTM and CDR2 ANQGSEA. The germline V and J ends were trimmed by 2 bases and 5 bases, with 10 bases remaining between them. The CDR3 is 12 residues long. The CDR3: CSVESFPHEQYF. Written as DNA, the CDR3 is TGCAGCGTTGAATCATTCCCTCACGAGCAGTACTTC.

The chain is built from TRBV20-1 and TRBJ2-7; perhaps D is TRBD1 or TRBD2 (5 bases each). Trimming took off 5 bases at V and 0 bases at J, with 20 bases between the two ends. Germline values: CDR1 DFQATT, CDR2 SNEGSKA (reference sequence). This CDR3 contains 16 residues. The CDR3 loop is CSAHIPGPRGSYEQYF. The CDR3 DNA reads TGCAGTGCTCATATACCGGGACCCCGGGGCTCCTACGAGCAGTACTTC.

This clonotype was counted a single time. The chain links TRBV24-1 to TRBJ2-2; 9 nucleotides align to TRBD2. The germline gives CDR1 KGHDR, CDR2 SFDVKD. V lost 2 bases, J lost 4 bases, and 13 bases stayed unmatched. The CDR3 loop spans 19 amino acids. CDR3 DNA: TGTGCCACCAGTGATTCTTCGGACATAGCGGGAGTGGGCACCGGGGAGCTGTTTTTT. It encodes CATSDSSDIAGVGTGELFF.

The chain combines TRBV11-2 with TRBJ2-5; 7 positions match TRBD2. CDR3 length: 13 amino acids. Germline CDR1 is SGHAT and CDR2 is FQNNGV. V lost 5 bases to trimming and J lost 9 bases; unmatched junction nucleotides: 9. The CDR3 here is CASSRGRGEAQYF. The DNA of the CDR3 is TGTGCCAGCAGCAGAGGACGGGGGGAGGCCCAGTACTTC.

This clonotype was detected only once. The CDR3: CASRKTGGAGETQYF. The DNA of the CDR3 is TGTGCCAGCAGAAAGACAGGGGGCGCGGGAGAGACCCAGTACTTC. V is TRBV2 and J is TRBJ2-5, with 10 bases lining up with TRBD1. Trimming took 6 bases from V and 4 from J; bases not matched to a gene: 8. Germline assignment: CDR1 SNHLY and CDR2 FYNNEI. The length of the CDR3 is 15 residues.

This clonotype was seen a few times. This chain connects TRBV20-1 to TRBJ2-7; 11 nucleotides line up with TRBD1. Germline V lookup: CDR1 DFQATT, CDR2 SNEGSKA (reference sequence). The CDR3 consists of 15 residues. Germline trimming cut 3 bases from V and 3 bases from J; bases unmatched to any gene: 7. The CDR3 region has the DNA TGCAGTGCTAGCTTCTCCGGGACAGGGGGCTACGAGCAGTACTTC. This gives the protein CSASFSGTGGYEQYF.

With respect to this clonotype: This may stem from a read error, because a much larger clone lies one nucleotide away. This chain connects TRBV10-3 to TRBJ1-4, with D unclear. Germline V gene data show CDR1 as ENHRY and CDR2 as SYGVKD. This CDR3 spans 15 amino acids. CDR3 nucleotide sequence: TGTGCCATCAGAGAGTCTGTCGGAACTAATGAAAAACTGTTTTTT. Its translation is CAIRESVGTNEKLFF.

A note on this clonotype: An end of the junction does not agree with germline; a read error may underlie this. The chain couples TRBV10-3 to TRBJ2-7, with 7 bases fitting TRBD1. The CDR3 covers 15 residues. Looked up from germline, CDR1 is ENHRY and CDR2 is SYGVKD. The CDR3: CASSLDRAGSDEQYF. CDR3 DNA sequence: TGTGCCAGCAGCCTCGACAGGGCGGGCTCCGACGAGCAGTACTTC.

The chain employs TRBV29-1 and TRBJ1-1, with a weak D call TRBD1 (5 bases). Germline loops: CDR1 SQVTM, CDR2 ANQGSEA. Between the trimmed V and J ends, which lost 4 bases and 4 bases, there was a span of 10 bases. This CDR3 has 12 residues. The CDR3 loop is CSVAQDGTEAFF. The CDR3 DNA follows: TGCAGCGTTGCACAGGATGGCACTGAAGCTTTCTTT.

This clonotype was found a few times. The chain has TRBV5-1 and TRBJ1-6; a possible D gene is TRBD1 (6 bases). Trimming removed 5 bases at V and 2 bases at J, with 26 bases between. The CDR3 totals 20 residues. Germline CDR1 reads SGHRS; CDR2 reads YFSETQ. CDR3 protein: CASRSLRLDRGAPYNSPLHF. CDR3 in DNA: TGCGCCAGCAGGAGCCTCCGACTCGATCGGGGGGCGCCCTATAATTCACCCCTCCACTTT.

Comment on this clonotype: The junction departs from germline at one end; a sequencing error may be responsible. The rearrangement links TRBV2 to TRBJ2-5; 8 bases align to TRBD2. CDR3 size: 15 residues. CDR1 and CDR2 (germline): SNHLY, FYNNEI. CDR3 sequence reads: CVSSEFAGGQETQYF. For the CDR3, the DNA is TGTGTCAGCAGTGAATTCGCGGGAGGTCAAGAGACCCAGTACTTC.

This clonotype has just a few counts. The junction and the germline gene differ at one end; a read error may be behind it. J is TRBJ2-7 and V is TRBV10-3, with 9 nucleotides matching TRBD1. The germline CDR1 and CDR2 sequences are ENHRY and SYGVKD. CDR3 size: 15 residues. In DNA, the CDR3 is TGTGCCAGCAGTCCGCTCCGGGACAGGGACTACGAGCAGTACTTC. Its protein product is CASSPLRDRDYEQYF.

This clonotype was counted once. This sequence joins TRBV19 and TRBJ2-7, with D uncertain. The CDR3 loop spans 13 amino acids. Germline CDR1 and CDR2: LNHDA and SQIVND (reference sequence). Trimming took 8 bases from V and 2 from J, leaving 13 bases between them. CDR3 protein: CASGRQVPYEQYF. The CDR3 bases are TGTGCCAGTGGAAGGCAGGTACCCTACGAGCAGTACTTC.

The sample holds a few counts of this clonotype. The genes are TRBV19 and TRBJ1-1; weak D call: TRBD1 (6 bases). This CDR3 region has 14 residues. The V and J ends lost 10 bases and 3 bases respectively, with 18 bases between them. Germline V lookup: CDR1 LNHDA, CDR2 SQIVND (reference sequence). DNA for the CDR3: TGTGCCACTTACGGGACAAGTGAGGACACTGAAGCTTTCTTT. This encodes CATYGTSEDTEAFF.

This clonotype occurred a few times. The V call is TRBV11-2, the J call TRBJ2-5, with TRBD2 matching 11 bases. J lost 1 base, V lost 5 bases, and 12 bases had no gene match. The CDR3 has 18 residues. Germline V gene data show CDR1 as SGHAT and CDR2 as FQNNGV. Here the CDR3 DNA reads TGTGCCAGCAGCAACCACTTAGGACTAGCGGGCATCCAAGAGACCCAGTACTTC. Translated: CASSNHLGLAGIQETQYF.